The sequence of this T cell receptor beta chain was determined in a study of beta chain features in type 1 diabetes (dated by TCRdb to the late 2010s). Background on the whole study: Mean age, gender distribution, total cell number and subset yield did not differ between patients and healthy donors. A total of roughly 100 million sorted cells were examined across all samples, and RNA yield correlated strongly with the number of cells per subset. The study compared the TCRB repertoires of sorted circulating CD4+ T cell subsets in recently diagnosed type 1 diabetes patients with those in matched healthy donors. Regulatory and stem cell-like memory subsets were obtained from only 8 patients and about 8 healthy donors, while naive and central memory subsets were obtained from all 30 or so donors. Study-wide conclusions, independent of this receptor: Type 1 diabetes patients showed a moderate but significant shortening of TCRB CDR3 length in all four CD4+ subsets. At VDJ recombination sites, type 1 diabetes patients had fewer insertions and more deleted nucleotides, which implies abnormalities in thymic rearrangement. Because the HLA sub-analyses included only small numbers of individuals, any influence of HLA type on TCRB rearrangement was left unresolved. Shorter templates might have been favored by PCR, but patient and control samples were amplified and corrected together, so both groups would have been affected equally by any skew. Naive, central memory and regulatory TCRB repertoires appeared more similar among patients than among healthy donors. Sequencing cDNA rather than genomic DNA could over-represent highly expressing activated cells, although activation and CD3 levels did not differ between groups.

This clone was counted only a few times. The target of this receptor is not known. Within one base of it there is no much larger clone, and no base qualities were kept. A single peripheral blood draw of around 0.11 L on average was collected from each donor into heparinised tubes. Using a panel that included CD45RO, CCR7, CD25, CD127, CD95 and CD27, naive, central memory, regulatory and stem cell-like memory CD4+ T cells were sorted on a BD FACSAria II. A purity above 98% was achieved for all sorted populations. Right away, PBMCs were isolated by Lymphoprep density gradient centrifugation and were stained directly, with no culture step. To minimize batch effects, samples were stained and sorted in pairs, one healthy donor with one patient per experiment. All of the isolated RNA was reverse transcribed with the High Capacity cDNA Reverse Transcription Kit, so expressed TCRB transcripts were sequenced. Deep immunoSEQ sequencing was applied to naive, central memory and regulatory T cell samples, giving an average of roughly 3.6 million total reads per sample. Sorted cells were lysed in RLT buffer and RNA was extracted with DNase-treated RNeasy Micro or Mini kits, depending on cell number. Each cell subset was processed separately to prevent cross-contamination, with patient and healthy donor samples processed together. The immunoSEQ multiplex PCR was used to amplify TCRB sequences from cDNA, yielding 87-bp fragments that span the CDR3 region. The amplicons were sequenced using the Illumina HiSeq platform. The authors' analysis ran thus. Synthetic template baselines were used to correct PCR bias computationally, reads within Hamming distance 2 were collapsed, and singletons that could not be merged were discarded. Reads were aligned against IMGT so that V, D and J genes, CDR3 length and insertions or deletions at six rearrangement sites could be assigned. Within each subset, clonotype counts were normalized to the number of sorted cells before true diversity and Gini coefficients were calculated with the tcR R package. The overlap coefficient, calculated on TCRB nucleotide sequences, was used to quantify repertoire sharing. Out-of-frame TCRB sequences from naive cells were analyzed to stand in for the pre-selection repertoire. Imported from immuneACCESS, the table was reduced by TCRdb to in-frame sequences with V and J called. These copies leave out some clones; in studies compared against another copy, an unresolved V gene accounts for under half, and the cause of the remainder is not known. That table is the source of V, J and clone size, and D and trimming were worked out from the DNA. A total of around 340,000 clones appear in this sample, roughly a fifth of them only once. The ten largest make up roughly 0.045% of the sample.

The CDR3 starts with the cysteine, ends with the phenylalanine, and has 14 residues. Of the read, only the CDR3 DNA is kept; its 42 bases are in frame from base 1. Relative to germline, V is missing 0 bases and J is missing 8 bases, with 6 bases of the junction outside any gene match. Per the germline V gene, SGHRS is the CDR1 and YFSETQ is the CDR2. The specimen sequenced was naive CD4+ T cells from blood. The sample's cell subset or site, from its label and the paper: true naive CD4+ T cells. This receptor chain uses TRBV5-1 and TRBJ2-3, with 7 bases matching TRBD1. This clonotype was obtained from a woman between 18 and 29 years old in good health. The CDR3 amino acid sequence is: CASSLEEAGGTQYF. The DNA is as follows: TGCGCCAGCAGCTTGGAAGAGGCAGGGGGTACGCAGTATTTT.